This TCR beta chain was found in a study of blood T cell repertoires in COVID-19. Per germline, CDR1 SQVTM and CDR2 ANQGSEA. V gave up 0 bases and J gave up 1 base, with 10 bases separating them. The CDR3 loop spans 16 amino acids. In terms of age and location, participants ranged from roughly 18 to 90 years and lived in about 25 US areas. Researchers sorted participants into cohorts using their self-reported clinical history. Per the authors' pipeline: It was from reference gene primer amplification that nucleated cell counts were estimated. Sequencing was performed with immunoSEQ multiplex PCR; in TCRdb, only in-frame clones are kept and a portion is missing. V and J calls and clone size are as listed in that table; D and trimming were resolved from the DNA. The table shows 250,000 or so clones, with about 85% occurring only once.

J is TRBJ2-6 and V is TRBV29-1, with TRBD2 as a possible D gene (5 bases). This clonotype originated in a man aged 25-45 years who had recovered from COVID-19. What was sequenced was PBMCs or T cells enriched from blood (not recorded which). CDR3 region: CSVEDRGRSGANVLTF. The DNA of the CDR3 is TGCAGCGTTGAAGATCGGGGAAGGTCTGGGGCCAACGTCCTGACTTTC.